One T cell receptor beta chain is described in this entry. Its antigen is still unknown. No base quality values were provided; no much bigger clone lies one nucleotide off. This specimen belongs to a study of T cells in Graves' hyperthyroidism and ophthalmopathy (dated 2019 in TCRdb). For the study in its entirety: Peripheral blood samples were taken at the time of initial diagnosis, prior to any treatment. For training and testing, the 80 to 100 patients in the discovery cohort were randomly divided in a 7:3 ratio. The study also compared thyroid tissue and blood T-cell repertoires from 6 or 7 Graves' hyperthyroidism patients. The paper reports TCR Vbeta CDR3 sequencing of over 130 peripheral blood samples: 43 ophthalmopathy, roughly 74 hyperthyroidism and approximately 17 progressor patients. Prospective prediction of ophthalmopathy was tested in an independent validation cohort consisting of about 20 hyperthyroidism patients and more than 15 patients who later progressed to ophthalmopathy. TCR V-J signatures able to tell the groups apart were searched for in a discovery cohort of 90 to 100 patients, of whom over 40 had Graves' ophthalmopathy and 57 had stable Graves' hyperthyroidism. After blood sampling, hyperthyroidism patients were treated with methimazole at a starting dose of 30 mg daily, and ophthalmopathy patients were treated with high-dose intravenous methylprednisolone. Overall study outcomes, separate from this receptor: Most expanded thyroid clonotypes (frequency above 0.001) were also detected in blood, a finding suggesting that blood repertoires may reflect thyroid immune responses. No statistical method was used to fix the sample size in advance, and group allocation was not hidden from the investigators. In validation, the model predicted progression to ophthalmopathy with 55% to 71% sensitivity and approximately 78% specificity, a median of around six months before onset. In cross-validation, a model built on a 13 V-J signature told ophthalmopathy apart from stable hyperthyroidism with roughly 87% sensitivity and around 83% specificity, and in testing the same model reached 80%/75%.

Including cysteine and phenylalanine, the CDR3 has 14 amino acids. Only CDR3 DNA is held: 42 bases, read in frame from base 1. Looking up the germline V gene yields CDR1 MNHEY and CDR2 SVGAGI. V is clipped by 0 bases and J by 0 bases, and the sequence between their germline boundaries is 6 bases long. In the ophthalmopathy patients, disease was moderately to severely active, with a Clinical Activity Score of 3 or more, a NOSPECS grade of 4 or more, and a duration of less than 3 months. The study excluded patients with uncontrolled infections, other autoimmune diseases, pregnancy or lactation. Clinical symptoms, serum thyroxine and TRAb, thyroid ultrasound, and orbital computed tomography formed the basis for the diagnoses. PBMCs were separated from approximately 9.9 ml of fresh peripheral blood using Ficoll-Paque density gradient centrifugation. Total RNA was extracted using Trizol reagent, and RNA quality was assessed on an Agilent 2100 Bioanalyzer.

Amplification of TCR beta CDR3 regions was carried out from RNA transcripts. The first round of RT-PCR for the TCR CDR3 was performed with the HTBI primer set and the Qiagen OneStep RT-PCR kit. A second multiplex PCR round built the libraries, followed by size selection and purification. The libraries were sequenced on an Illumina HiSeq2000 using paired-end 100 bp reads. Per the authors' processing: SOAPnuke was used to process the raw data, throwing out any read that contained adapters or uncalled bases, had a mean Phred below 15, or lacked an exact constant-primer or identifier match. COPE v1.2.5 was used to merge high-quality paired reads, and clonotypes were defined as unique nucleotide sequences. Clonotypes were aligned to IMGT TRBV, TRBD and TRBJ reference segments using MiTCR v1.1. The analysis was restricted to V-J combinations with a frequency above 0.0001, which together covered 99.2% of the repertoires. A TCS score was defined as the ratio of F50 (clonal expansion) to E x V (chaos), with BLOSUM62-based TCRdist applied between CDR3 peptides within each V-J. Welch's t-statistics and random forest reduced around 520 V-J features to 13, which were used in a naive Bayes classifier (R e1071). The raw public data were reprocessed by TCRdb itself: fastp quality trimming at Q25, MiXCR clonotype calling, in-frame beta chains only. Every entry covers one CDR3 protein and lists the most common genes and DNA from its rows. These V and J calls are TCRdb output, not the study's own analysis. Recorded for this sample are around 540,000 distinct CDR3 sequences; roughly a sixth of them occurred a single time. The ten most abundant clones make up approximately 32% of the sample.

The TCR comes from a woman aged 30 to 39 with Graves' ophthalmopathy. The material sequenced was blood. The chain is made from TRBV6-5 and TRBJ2-7, with the D gene not confidently named. The CDR3 region: CASSYSLSSYEQYF. The nucleotides are TGTGCCAGCAGTTACTCACTAAGCTCCTACGAGCAGTACTTC.